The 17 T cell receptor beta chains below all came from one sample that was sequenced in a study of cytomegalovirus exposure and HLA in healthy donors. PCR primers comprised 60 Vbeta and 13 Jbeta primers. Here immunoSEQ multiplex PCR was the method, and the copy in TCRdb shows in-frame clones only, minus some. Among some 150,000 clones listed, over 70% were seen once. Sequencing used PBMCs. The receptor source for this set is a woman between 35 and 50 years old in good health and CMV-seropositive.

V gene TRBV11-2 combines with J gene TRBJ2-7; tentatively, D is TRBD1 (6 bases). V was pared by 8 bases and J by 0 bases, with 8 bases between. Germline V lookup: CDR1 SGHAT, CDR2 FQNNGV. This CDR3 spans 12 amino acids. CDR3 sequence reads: CASGQSSYEQYF. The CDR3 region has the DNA TGTGCCAGCGGACAGAGCTCCTACGAGCAGTACTTC.

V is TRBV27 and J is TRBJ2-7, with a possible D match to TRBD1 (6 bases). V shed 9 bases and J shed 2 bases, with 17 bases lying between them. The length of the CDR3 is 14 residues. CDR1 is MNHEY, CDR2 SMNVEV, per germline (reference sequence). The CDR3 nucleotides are TGTGCCAGAAGACAGGCGCTTGAGACCTACGAGCAGTACTTC. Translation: CARRQALETYEQYF.

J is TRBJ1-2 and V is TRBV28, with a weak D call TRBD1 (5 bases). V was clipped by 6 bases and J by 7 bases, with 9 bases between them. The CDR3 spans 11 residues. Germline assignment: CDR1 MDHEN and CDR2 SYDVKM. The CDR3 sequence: CASRSGGGYTF. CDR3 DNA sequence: TGTGCCAGCAGATCGGGGGGTGGCTACACCTTC.

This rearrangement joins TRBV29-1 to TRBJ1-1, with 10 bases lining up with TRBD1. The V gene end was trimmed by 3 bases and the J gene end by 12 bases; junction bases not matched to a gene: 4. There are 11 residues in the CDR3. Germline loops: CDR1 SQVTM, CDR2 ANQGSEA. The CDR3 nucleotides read TGCAGCGTTGAGGGACAGGGGCCGACTTTCTTT. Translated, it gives CSVEGQGPTFF. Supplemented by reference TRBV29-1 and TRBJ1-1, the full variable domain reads SAVISQKPSRDICQRGTSLTIQCQVDSQVTMMFWYRQQPGQSLTLIATANQGSEATYESGFVIDKFPISRPNLTFSTLTVSNMSPEDSSIYLCSVEGQGPTFFGQGTRLTVV.

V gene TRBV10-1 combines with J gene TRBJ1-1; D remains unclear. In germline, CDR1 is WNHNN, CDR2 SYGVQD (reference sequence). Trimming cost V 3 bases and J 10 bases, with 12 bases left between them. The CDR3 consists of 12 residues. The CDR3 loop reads CASSDMGLAAFF. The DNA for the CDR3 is TGCGCCAGCAGTGACATGGGCCTCGCAGCTTTCTTT.

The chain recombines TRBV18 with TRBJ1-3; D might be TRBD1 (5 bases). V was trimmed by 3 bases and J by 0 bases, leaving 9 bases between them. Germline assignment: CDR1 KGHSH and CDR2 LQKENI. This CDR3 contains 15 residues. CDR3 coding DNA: TGTGCCAGCTCACCCGTGACAGTCTCTGGAAACACCATATATTTT. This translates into CASSPVTVSGNTIYF. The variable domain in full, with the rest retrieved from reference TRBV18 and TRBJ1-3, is NAGVMQNPRHLVRRRGQEARLRCSPMKGHSHVYWYRQLPEEGLKFMVYLQKENIIDESGMPKERFSAEFPKEGPSILRIQQVVRGDSAAYFCASSPVTVSGNTIYFGEGSWLTVV.

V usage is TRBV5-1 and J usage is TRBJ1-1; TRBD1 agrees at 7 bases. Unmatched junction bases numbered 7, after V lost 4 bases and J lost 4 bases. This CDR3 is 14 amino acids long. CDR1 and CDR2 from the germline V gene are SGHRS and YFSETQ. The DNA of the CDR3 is TGCGCCAGCAGCACTTCCACAGGGGCCACTGAAGCTTTCTTT. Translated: CASSTSTGATEAFF. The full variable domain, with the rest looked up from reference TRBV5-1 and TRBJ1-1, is KAGVTQTPRYLIKTRGQQVTLSCSPISGHRSVSWYQQTPGQGLQFLFEYFSETQRNKGNFPGRFSGRQFSNSRSEMNVSTLELGDSALYLCASSTSTGATEAFFGQGTRLTVV.

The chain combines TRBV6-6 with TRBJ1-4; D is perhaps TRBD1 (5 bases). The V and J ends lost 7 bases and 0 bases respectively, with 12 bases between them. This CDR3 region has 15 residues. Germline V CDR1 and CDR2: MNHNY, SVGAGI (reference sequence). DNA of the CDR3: TGTGCCAGCAACAGACAGCCCGCAACTAATGAAAAACTGTTTTTT. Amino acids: CASNRQPATNEKLFF.

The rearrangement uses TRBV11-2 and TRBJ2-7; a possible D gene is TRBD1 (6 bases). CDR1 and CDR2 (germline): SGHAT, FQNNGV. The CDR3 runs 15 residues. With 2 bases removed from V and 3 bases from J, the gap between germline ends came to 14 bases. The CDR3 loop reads CASSLWLGRGYEQYF. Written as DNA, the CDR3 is TGTGCCAGCAGCTTATGGTTAGGCAGGGGCTACGAGCAGTACTTC.

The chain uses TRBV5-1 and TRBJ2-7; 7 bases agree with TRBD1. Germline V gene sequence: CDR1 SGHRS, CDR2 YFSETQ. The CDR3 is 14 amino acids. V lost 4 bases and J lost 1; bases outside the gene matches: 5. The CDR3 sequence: CASSPGTVSYEQYF. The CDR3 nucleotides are TGCGCCAGCAGCCCTGGGACAGTTTCCTACGAGCAGTACTTC.

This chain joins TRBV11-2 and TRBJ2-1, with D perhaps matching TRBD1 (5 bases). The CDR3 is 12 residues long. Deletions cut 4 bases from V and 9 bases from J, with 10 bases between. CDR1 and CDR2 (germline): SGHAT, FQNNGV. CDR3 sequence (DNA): TGTGCCAGCAGCTCTCAAGGGGTTGAGCAGTTCTTC. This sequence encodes CASSSQGVEQFF.

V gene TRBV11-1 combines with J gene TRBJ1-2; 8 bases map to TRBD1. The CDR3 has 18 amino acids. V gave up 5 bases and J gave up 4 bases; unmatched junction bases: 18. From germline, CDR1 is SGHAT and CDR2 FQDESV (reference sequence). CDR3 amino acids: CASSPRLGQGASGYGYTF. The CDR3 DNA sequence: TGTGCCAGCAGCCCACGCCTTGGGCAGGGGGCATCGGGCTATGGCTACACCTTC.

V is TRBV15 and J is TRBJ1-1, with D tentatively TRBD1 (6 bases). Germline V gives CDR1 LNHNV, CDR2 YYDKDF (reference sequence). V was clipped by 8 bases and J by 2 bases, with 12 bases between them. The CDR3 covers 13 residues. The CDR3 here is CATRGQTNTEAFF. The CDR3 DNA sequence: TGTGCCACCCGGGGACAAACTAACACTGAAGCTTTCTTT.

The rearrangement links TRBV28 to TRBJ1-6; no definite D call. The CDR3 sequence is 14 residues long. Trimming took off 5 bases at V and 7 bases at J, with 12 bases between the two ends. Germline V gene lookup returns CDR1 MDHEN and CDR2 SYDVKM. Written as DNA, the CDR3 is TGTGCCAGCAGTCTCAGTGGCCTCAATTCACCCCTCCACTTT. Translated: CASSLSGLNSPLHF.

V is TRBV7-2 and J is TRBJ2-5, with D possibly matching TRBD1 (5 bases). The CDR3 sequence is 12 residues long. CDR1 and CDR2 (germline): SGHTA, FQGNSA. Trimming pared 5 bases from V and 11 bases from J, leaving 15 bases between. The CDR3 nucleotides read TGTGCCAGCAGCCCGGACAACACTAAGCAGTACTTC. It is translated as CASSPDNTKQYF.

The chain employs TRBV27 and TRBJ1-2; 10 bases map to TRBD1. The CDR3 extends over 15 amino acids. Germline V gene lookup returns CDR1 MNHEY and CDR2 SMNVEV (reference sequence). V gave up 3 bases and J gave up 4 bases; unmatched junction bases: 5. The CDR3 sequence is CASSLDRGGGYGYTF. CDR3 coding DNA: TGTGCCAGCAGTTTGGACAGGGGGGGCGGCTATGGCTACACCTTC.

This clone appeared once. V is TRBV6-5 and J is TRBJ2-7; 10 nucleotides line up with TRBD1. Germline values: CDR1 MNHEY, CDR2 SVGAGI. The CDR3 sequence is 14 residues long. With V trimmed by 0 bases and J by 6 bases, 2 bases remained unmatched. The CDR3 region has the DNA TGTGCCAGCAGTTACTCGACAGGGGGCAGCGAGCAGTACTTC. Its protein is CASSYSTGGSEQYF.